This T cell receptor beta chain comes out of a study of Ad26.COV2.S vaccination and SARS-CoV-2 variants. Study in general: Recipients of Ad26.COV2.S got it intramuscularly, once or twice 56 days apart.

General study results and limits: Vaccinated and placebo-treated recipients had similar non-spike TCR breadth. There was a possibility that the TCR breadth and depth analyses underestimated total T cell responses.

Germline V gene sequence: CDR1 KGHSH, CDR2 LQKENI. This CDR3 is built from 16 residues. Trimming pared 6 bases from V and 0 bases from J, leaving 15 bases between. This clone appeared once. The antigen is not known. This table comes from immunoSEQ multiplex PCR, and its TCRdb copy is limited to in-frame clones, with some not included. The sample holds about 280,000 clones, over 75% seen once. Treatment specified: over 15 received Ad26.COV2.S at low or high dose, single or two shots; roughly five received placebo; per-sample allocation not given. Sampling was done on day 63 after the first vaccine or placebo injection. The individual, an adult aged 18-55 years, was a donor in Boston.

This material consisted of peripheral blood, taken in a trial of Ad26.COV2.S vaccine versus placebo. This clonotype originated in a person between 18 and 59 years old who received the Ad26.COV2.S COVID-19 vaccine or a placebo. The chain couples TRBV18 to TRBJ2-1, with no clear D. The CDR3 DNA follows: TGTGCCAGCTCCCGTTTGACTCCAAGCTCCTACAATGAGCAGTTCTTC. Amino acids: CASSRLTPSSYNEQFF.